Following are 9 T cell receptor beta chains from one sample sequenced in a study of blood T cell repertoires in COVID-19. Method: immunoSEQ multiplex PCR; TCRdb's copy keeps in-frame clones and lacks some. The table includes 120,000 or so clones, approximately 68% detected once. The sample comprised peripheral blood. These receptor sequences come from a woman aged 70-85 years with acute or convalescent COVID-19.

Points on this clone: In the same sample, other DNA sequences code for this CDR3. The chain carries TRBV3-1 (or the pseudogene TRBV3-2) and TRBJ1-1; 10 nucleotides match TRBD1. V gave up 4 bases and J gave up 5 bases; unmatched junction bases: 4. This CDR3 is 14 amino acids long. Germline V gives CDR1 LGHDT, CDR2 YNNKEL (reference sequence). The CDR3, as DNA: TGTGCCAGCAGCCTCGGACAGGGGGGGACTGAAGCTTTCTTT. Amino acids: CASSLGQGGTEAFF.

This clone was detected a few times. The chain carries TRBV6-6 and TRBJ1-1, with D possibly TRBD1 on 5 matching bases. The CDR3 runs 13 residues. Germline V CDR1 and CDR2: MNHNY, SVGAGI (reference sequence). Trimming took 8 bases from V and 4 from J, leaving 14 bases between them. CDR3 coding DNA: TGTGCCAGCTGTATACAGGTTTCCACTGAAGCTTTCTTT. Amino acid sequence: CASCIQVSTEAFF.

V usage is TRBV24-1 and J usage is TRBJ2-5; a weak D match, TRBD2 (5 bases). The CDR3 has 10 residues. Germline V gene sequence: CDR1 KGHDR, CDR2 SFDVKD. In DNA form, the CDR3 reads TGTGTCCCACGGGGAAAGACCCAGTACTTC. This translates into CVPRGKTQYF.

The gene calls are TRBV19 and TRBJ1-6; the match to TRBD1 covers 10 bases. CDR1 is LNHDA and CDR2 is SQIVND in the germline V gene (reference sequence). CDR3 length: 14 amino acids. Unmatched junction bases numbered 4, after V lost 6 bases and J lost 8 bases. CDR3 bases: TGTGCCAGTAGACGGGACAGGGGTTATTCACCCCTCCACTTT. It translates to CASRRDRGYSPLHF.

The chain links TRBV7-2 to TRBJ1-2; D remains unclear. V lost 5 bases and J 4 bases, leaving 14 bases between the germline ends. This CDR3 contains 14 residues. Germline CDR1 SGHTA, CDR2 FQGNSA. The CDR3 spells CASSPSGRPYGYTF. CDR3 sequence (DNA): TGTGCCAGCAGCCCAAGTGGGAGACCCTATGGCTACACCTTC.

The genes are TRBV5-1 and TRBJ2-3, with 11 bases fitting TRBD2. Germline trimming cut 1 base from V and 6 bases from J; bases unmatched to any gene: 4. The germline gives CDR1 SGHRS, CDR2 YFSETQ. The CDR3 is 15 residues long. The CDR3 sequence: CASSLSSGRIDTQYF. As DNA, the CDR3 is TGCGCCAGCAGCTTGTCTAGCGGGAGGATTGATACGCAGTATTTT.

The chain couples TRBV28 to TRBJ1-1; D uncertain. Germline CDR1 is MDHEN and CDR2 is SYDVKM. This CDR3 spans 11 amino acids. V was clipped by 8 bases and J by 10 bases, with 14 bases between them. This CDR3 is CASGGSVGAFF. CDR3 bases: TGTGCCAGCGGAGGGAGTGTCGGAGCTTTCTTT. The complete variable domain, with remaining parts taken from reference TRBV28 and TRBJ1-1, reads DVKVTQSSRYLVKRTGEKVFLECVQDMDHENMFWYRQDPGLGLRLIYFSYDVKMKEKGDIPEGYSVSREKKERFSLILESASTNQTSMYLCASGGSVGAFFGQGTRLTVV.

The chain couples TRBV24-1 to TRBJ2-5; 10 positions agree with TRBD2. The CDR3 has 14 amino acids. Germline CDR1 KGHDR, CDR2 SFDVKD. The V and J ends lost 9 bases and 5 bases, in that order; junction bases with no gene match: 8. CDR3 region: CATGPSGSYETQYF. Here the CDR3 DNA reads TGTGCCACCGGGCCTAGCGGGAGTTACGAGACCCAGTACTTC.

The chain is built from TRBV29-1 and TRBJ2-5, with TRBD1 matching over 8 bases. Trimming at V came to 2 bases and at J to 2 bases, leaving 1 base not matched to a gene. Germline values: CDR1 SQVTM, CDR2 ANQGSEA. This CDR3 has 13 residues. The CDR3 region has the DNA TGCAGCGTTGAACGGACAGGGCAAGAGACCCAGTACTTC. Translating it yields CSVERTGQETQYF.